This T cell receptor beta chain was found in a study of T cell repertoires in cytomegalovirus infection. Across the study: Public signatures in TCR beta pointed to CMV infection and matching HLA type. Study-wide results and limits: The study found HLA-C-restricted CMV-specific TCR beta clonotypes dominating the ex vivo response.

MiXCR, applied by TCRdb to the reads, yields one record per CDR3 protein. The table lists around 550,000 distinct CDR3 sequences, about a quarter of them singletons, with 13% in the top ten. This clonotype occurred many times. Antigen: not known. The receptor was derived from a human donor in good health (CMV status not recorded). Some clones in this sample may be carry-over from other donors' samples. Source material: PBMCs.

The DNA for the CDR3 is TGTGCCAGCAGCGTCATCCTACAAGAGACCCAGTACTTC. This gives the protein CASSVILQETQYF. This sequence joins TRBV7-2 and TRBJ2-5, with D unresolved. Between the trimmed V and J ends, which lost 5 bases and 2 bases, there was a span of 9 bases. CDR1 SGHTA and CDR2 FQGNSA come from the germline V gene. The CDR3 has 13 amino acids.